These 16 T cell receptor beta chains were all obtained from the same sample, sequenced in a study of CD8 T cells in ankylosing spondylitis. TCRdb passed the 5' RACE reads through MiXCR, listing each CDR3 protein once. The table has approximately 520,000 distinct CDR3 sequences, about 5.7% seen once. Study-level results: What seemed typical of ankylosing spondylitis blood was a TCR beta motif built from eight highly homologous variants.

No antigen has been identified for these receptors. Sequenced: blood, either unsorted or a sorted T cell fraction (not recorded which). Every receptor here comes from a male donor with ankylosing spondylitis.

This clonotype showed up many times. The chain carries TRBV6-1 and TRBJ2-1, with 15 bases fitting TRBD2. V dropped 5 bases and J dropped 6; count of bases not matched to a gene: 5. The CDR3 spans 16 residues. Looked up from germline, CDR1 is MNHNS and CDR2 is SASEGT. CDR3 in amino acids: CASSPGLAGGSNEQFF. The CDR3 region has the DNA TGTGCCAGCAGTCCGGGACTAGCGGGAGGTAGCAATGAGCAGTTCTTC.

Many counts were recorded for this clonotype. The V and J genes are TRBV5-6 and TRBJ1-2; the D gene is possibly TRBD1 (6 bases). The length of the CDR3 is 13 residues. V shed 2 bases and J shed 3 bases, with 8 bases lying between them. In germline, CDR1 is SGHDT, CDR2 YYEEEE. CDR3 protein: CASSFQGYYGYTF. The CDR3 region has the DNA TGTGCCAGCAGCTTTCAGGGGTACTATGGCTACACCTTC.

This clonotype appeared many times. The rearrangement uses TRBV28 and TRBJ2-3; 7 nucleotides agree with TRBD1. The CDR3 is made up of 14 amino acids. Germline loops: CDR1 MDHEN, CDR2 SYDVKM. Trimming cost V 2 bases and J 5 bases; bases outside gene matches: 4. In DNA form, the CDR3 reads TGTGCCAGCAGTTTAGGGACAGTGCAAGATACGCAGTATTTT. This encodes CASSLGTVQDTQYF.

This clonotype was detected ten times or more. The V gene is TRBV12-3 or TRBV12-4, the J gene TRBJ2-7, with no clear D. With 3 bases removed from V and 6 bases from J, the gap between germline ends came to 18 bases. The CDR3 length is 15 residues. The CDR3 sequence: CASSLSTLIDSEQYF. CDR3 coding DNA: TGTGCCAGCAGTTTGTCAACCCTAATCGACTCCGAGCAGTACTTC.

This clonotype was counted many times. The chain has TRBV6-5 and TRBJ1-3; D is ambiguous. Germline V gene data show CDR1 as MNHEY and CDR2 as SVGAGI. CDR3 length equals 14 residues. V was clipped by 2 bases and J by 0 bases, with 5 bases between them. CDR3 region: CASSYDNSGNTIYF. Here the CDR3 DNA reads TGTGCCAGCAGTTACGACAACTCTGGAAACACCATATATTTT.

This rearrangement joins TRBV5-1 to TRBJ1-1, with a weak D call TRBD1 (5 bases). Germline values: CDR1 SGHRS, CDR2 YFSETQ. This CDR3 is 16 amino acids long. Trimming pared 0 bases from V and 3 bases from J, leaving 15 bases between. The CDR3, as DNA: TGCGCCAGCAGCTTGGCCGGTTTGCAGGGCTACACTGAAGCTTTCTTT. It yields the protein CASSLAGLQGYTEAFF.

This clonotype was seen at least ten times. The chain recombines TRBV7-2 with TRBJ1-1; D uncertain. Germline CDR1 is SGHTA and CDR2 is FQGNSA. The CDR3 covers 14 residues. Trimming removed 2 bases from V and 11 bases from J, with 18 bases in between. The CDR3 DNA follows: TGTGCCAGCAGCTTATCCCATTATTCCTTGGGGGCTTTCTTT. Protein sequence: CASSLSHYSLGAFF.

This clonotype has a count of ten or more. The V and J genes are TRBV28 and TRBJ1-5, with D perhaps TRBD1 (5 bases). Per germline, CDR1 MDHEN and CDR2 SYDVKM. The length of the CDR3 is 15 residues. Trimming stripped 4 bases from V and 6 bases from J, with 16 bases between. The CDR3 protein is CASSSPPWGGQPQHF. The CDR3 coding sequence is TGTGCCAGCAGTTCCCCTCCTTGGGGGGGTCAGCCCCAGCATTTT.

This clonotype was seen ten or more times. This rearrangement joins TRBV5-1 to TRBJ2-7; tentatively, D is TRBD2 (5 bases). The germline CDR1 and CDR2 sequences are SGHRS and YFSETQ. The CDR3 has 11 amino acids. V was pared by 6 bases and J by 7 bases, with 11 bases between. The DNA of the CDR3 is TGCGCCAGCAAACTTGGGGAGGAGCAGTACTTC. Translating gives CASKLGEEQYF.

This clonotype was observed many times. The chain links TRBV12-3 or TRBV12-4 to TRBJ1-1, with 7 nucleotides matching TRBD1. J was trimmed by 9 bases and V by 7 bases; bases with no gene match: 8. CDR3 length: 12 residues. The chain's CDR3 is CASNTRTGKAFF. The DNA of the CDR3 is TGTGCCAGCAATACGAGGACAGGTAAAGCTTTCTTT.

This clonotype was observed at least ten times. CDR3: CSASGLAGGETQYF. In DNA, the CDR3 is TGCAGTGCTAGTGGGCTCGCGGGAGGAGAGACCCAGTACTTC. This sequence joins TRBV20-1 and TRBJ2-5; 8 nucleotides agree with TRBD2. The CDR3 is 14 residues long. Germline assignment: CDR1 DFQATT and CDR2 SNEGSKA (reference sequence). J was trimmed by 4 bases and V by 3 bases; bases with no gene match: 7.

This clonotype was detected ten times or more. J is TRBJ2-7 and V is TRBV28; D not certain. Trimming removed 2 bases from V and 7 bases from J, with 9 bases in between. From germline, CDR1 is MDHEN and CDR2 SYDVKM. This CDR3 has 12 amino acids. CDR3 in DNA: TGTGCCAGCAGTTTACTAGGGAATGAGCAGTACTTC. This sequence encodes CASSLLGNEQYF.

This clonotype was picked up many times. The rearrangement uses TRBV28 and TRBJ2-2; D unresolved. CDR3 length: 14 residues. Germline-derived CDR1 and CDR2 are MDHEN and SYDVKM. V shed 7 bases and J shed 0 bases, with 9 bases lying between them. CDR3 protein: CASTVYTNTGELFF. Here the CDR3 DNA reads TGTGCCAGCACAGTTTATACGAACACCGGGGAGCTGTTTTTT. Supplemented by reference TRBV28 and TRBJ2-2, the full variable domain reads DVKVTQSSRYLVKRTGEKVFLECVQDMDHENMFWYRQDPGLGLRLIYFSYDVKMKEKGDIPEGYSVSREKKERFSLILESASTNQTSMYLCASTVYTNTGELFFGEGSRLTVL.

V and J are TRBV5-6 and TRBJ1-3; D might be TRBD1 (5 bases). This CDR3 spans 14 amino acids. CDR1 is SGHDT, CDR2 YYEEEE, per germline. V lost 4 bases and J lost 8, with 16 bases in between. This chain's CDR3 is CASSTGPGEDTIYF. The CDR3 DNA reads TGTGCCAGCAGCACGGGGCCTGGAGAAGACACCATATATTTT.

Points on this clonotype: This may be a read error, as it is one base from a much larger clone. This sequence joins TRBV5-1 and TRBJ1-6; tentatively, D is TRBD1 (5 bases). The germline CDR1 and CDR2 sequences are SGHRS and YFSETQ. The CDR3 is 13 amino acids. In DNA form, the CDR3 reads TGCGCCAGCAGCCCCCGGGACGCAGTCCTCCTCTACTTT. It yields the protein CASSPRDAVLLYF. Full variable domain (remainder filled in from reference TRBV5-1 and TRBJ1-6): KAGVTQTPRYLIKTRGQQVTLSCSPISGHRSVSWYQQTPGQGLQFLFEYFSETQRNKGNFPGRFSGRQFSNSRSEMNVSTLELGDSALYLCASSPRDAVLLYFGNGTRLTVT.

This clonotype turned up a few times. The chain couples TRBV19 to TRBJ1-6; 9 bases agree with TRBD1. The CDR3 has 14 residues. The J segment lost 7 bases and the V segment lost 7 bases, leaving 5 bases of the junction unmatched. From germline, CDR1 is LNHDA and CDR2 SQIVND (reference sequence). CDR3 DNA: TGTGCCAGTAATTCGGGACAGGGAAATTCACCCCTCCACTTT. This codes for CASNSGQGNSPLHF.